These 20 T cell receptor beta chains originate from one sample sequenced in a study of B cell selection in AIRE deficiency. Only in-frame clones appear in the TCRdb table, and some are missing; sequencing was by immunoSEQ multiplex PCR. This table holds about 14,000 clones, roughly 91% found once. Sorted regulatory T cells were CD4-positive, CD25-high and CD127-low or negative. The sample consisted of Tregs sorted from PBMCs. Receptor source: a human donor with AIRE deficiency.

This clone was observed a single time. The chain uses TRBV4-2 and TRBJ1-6; the D gene is possibly TRBD1 (5 bases). The germline V gene has CDR1 LGHNA and CDR2 YNFKEQ. V lost 0 bases and J 7 bases, leaving 16 bases between the germline ends. The CDR3 sequence is 17 residues long. The CDR3: CASSQDLSAGGNSPLHF. The DNA of the CDR3 is TGTGCCAGCAGCCAAGATCTTTCGGCGGGGGGAAATTCACCCCTCCACTTT.

This clone has a single count. V gene TRBV18 combines with J gene TRBJ1-3; D gene uncertain. Trimming cost V 4 bases and J 4 bases, with 14 bases left between them. From germline, CDR1 is KGHSH and CDR2 LQKENI. The CDR3 is 15 residues long. CDR3 protein: CASSRSGRWGNTIYF. The CDR3 nucleotides read TGTGCCAGCTCACGTAGCGGCCGGTGGGGAAACACCATATATTTT.

This chain links TRBV21-1 with TRBJ2-7; the tabulated D call, TRBD2, remains unverified against the DNA. TRBV21-1 is a known pseudogene. CDR3 size: 14 residues. The CDR3: CASSDGTGLHEQYF. DNA of the CDR3: TGTGCCAGCAGCGACGGGACGGGACTTCACGAGCAGTACTTC.

The V gene is TRBV5-6, the J gene TRBJ2-5; 9 nucleotides match TRBD1. Germline V gene lookup returns CDR1 SGHDT and CDR2 YYEEEE. The CDR3 extends over 15 amino acids. The J segment lost 4 bases and the V segment lost 6 bases, leaving 10 bases of the junction unmatched. The CDR3 DNA reads as TGTGCCAGCAAGTTCTTGACAGGGGGACGAGAGACCCAGTACTTC. Its protein product is CASKFLTGGRETQYF.

This CDR3 reads CASSLPASRETQYF. The CDR3 bases are TGTGCCAGCAGCCTACCGGCATCCCGAGAGACCCAGTACTTC. The V and J genes are TRBV7-2 and TRBJ2-5; D call uncertain. Trimming removed 5 bases from V and 4 bases from J, with 14 bases in between. The CDR3 is made up of 14 amino acids. Germline-derived CDR1 and CDR2 are SGHTA and FQGNSA.

As DNA, the CDR3 is TGTGCCAGTAGTATCGGGCCAGGGAGAACTGAAGCTTTCTTT. Its protein product is CASSIGPGRTEAFF. The chain uses TRBV19 and TRBJ1-1, with D possibly being TRBD1 (5 bases). The CDR3 spans 14 residues. V lost 3 bases, J lost 5 bases, and 13 bases lay in between. Germline-derived CDR1 and CDR2 are LNHDA and SQIVND (reference sequence).

The chain links TRBV5-5 to TRBJ2-5, with a possible D match to TRBD1 (6 bases). Between the trimmed V and J ends, which lost 0 bases and 5 bases, there was a span of 11 bases. This CDR3 contains 14 residues. Germline CDR1 reads SGHKS; CDR2 reads YYEKEE (reference sequence). CDR3 region: CASSLVQGRETQYF. The CDR3 DNA follows: TGTGCCAGCAGCTTGGTTCAGGGGCGCGAGACCCAGTACTTC.

The J gene is TRBJ1-4, the V gene TRBV6-6; D might be TRBD1 (6 bases). Germline values: CDR1 MNHNY, CDR2 SVGAGI (reference sequence). CDR3 length: 14 amino acids. Trimming removed 7 bases at V and 1 base at J, with 10 bases between. The CDR3 DNA reads as TGTGCCAGCACATACAGGGTAACTAATGAAAAACTGTTTTTT. This codes for CASTYRVTNEKLFF.

The chain combines TRBV7-9 with TRBJ2-4; perhaps TRBD2 as D (5 bases). The V gene's germline CDR1 is SEHNR and CDR2 FQNEAQ (reference sequence). The CDR3 consists of 15 residues. Trimming removed 1 base from V and 0 bases from J, with 7 bases in between. The CDR3 nucleotides are TGTGCCAGCAGCTTAGGTGGACTAGCCAAAAACATTCAGTACTTC. This sequence encodes CASSLGGLAKNIQYF.

The rearrangement uses TRBV7-2 and TRBJ2-7; 12 nucleotides agree with TRBD2. Trimming at V came to 4 bases and at J to 5 bases, leaving 6 bases not matched to a gene. Per the germline V gene, CDR1 is SGHTA and CDR2 is FQGNSA. CDR3 length: 15 residues. The DNA of the CDR3 is TGTGCCAGCAGCTCGACTAGCGGGAGAACCCACGAGCAGTACTTC. Translation: CASSSTSGRTHEQYF.

This chain joins TRBV15 and TRBJ1-1; TRBD1 matches 7 bases. This CDR3 is 14 amino acids long. The J segment lost 1 base and the V segment lost 4 bases, leaving 3 bases of the junction unmatched. The germline V gene has CDR1 LNHNV and CDR2 YYDKDF (reference sequence). CDR3: CATSIGTANTEAFF. CDR3 in DNA: TGTGCCACCAGCATCGGGACAGCGAACACTGAAGCTTTCTTT.

CDR3 in DNA: TGTGCCAGCAGTTTCCCTGGATTCGAGCAGTACTTC. Its translation is CASSFPGFEQYF. The J gene is TRBJ2-7, the V gene TRBV28; D remains unclear. The CDR3 contains 12 residues. The V gene's germline CDR1 is MDHEN and CDR2 SYDVKM. V was shortened by 3 bases and J by 6 bases, with 9 bases between the two germline ends.

The rearrangement links TRBV4-3 to TRBJ2-1; D is undetermined. With 1 base removed from V and 4 bases from J, the gap between germline ends came to 8 bases. CDR3 length: 14 residues. Per the germline V gene, CDR1 is LGHNA and CDR2 is YSLEER. CDR3 nucleotide sequence: TGCGCCAGCAGCCAAGGCCTAGAATACAATGAGCAGTTCTTC. This sequence encodes CASSQGLEYNEQFF.

The chain employs TRBV6-5 and TRBJ2-1; D ambiguous. CDR3 size: 14 residues. V shed 2 bases and J shed 7 bases, with 12 bases lying between them. The germline gives CDR1 MNHEY, CDR2 SVGAGI. The CDR3 nucleotides read TGTGCCAGCAGTTACGGGCTACCCAGAAATGAGCAGTTCTTC. This encodes CASSYGLPRNEQFF.

The chain uses TRBV19 and TRBJ1-1; weak D call: TRBD1 (5 bases). This CDR3 has 16 residues. Germline CDR1 is LNHDA and CDR2 is SQIVND (reference sequence). The V end was cut by 2 bases, the J end by 0 bases, with 13 bases between. The CDR3 protein is CASSILDRYLNTEAFF. The CDR3 nucleotides are TGTGCCAGTAGTATACTAGACAGATACTTGAACACTGAAGCTTTCTTT.

The DNA of the CDR3 is TGTGCCAGCAGCTTTAGGAGCTACGAGCAGTACTTC. The encoded protein is CASSFRSYEQYF. V gene TRBV5-4 combines with J gene TRBJ2-7; D call uncertain. V dropped 2 bases and J dropped 3 bases, with 6 bases sitting between them. The CDR3 has 12 residues. Germline values: CDR1 SGHNT, CDR2 YYREEE (reference sequence).

The chain has TRBV30 and TRBJ2-1; D possibly corresponds to TRBD2 (5 bases). Trimming took off 2 bases at V and 7 bases at J, with 21 bases between the two ends. The CDR3 is 16 amino acids. Germline V lookup: CDR1 GTSNPN, CDR2 SVGIG (reference sequence). Here the CDR3 reads CAWSPPPVARGNEQFF. CDR3 bases: TGTGCCTGGAGTCCCCCCCCGGTAGCGCGAGGAAATGAGCAGTTCTTC. Variable domain in full (rest from reference TRBV30 and TRBJ2-1): SQTIHQWPATLVQPVGSPLSLECTVEGTSNPNLYWYRQAAGRGLQLLFYSVGIGQISSEVPQNLSASRPQDRQFILSSKKLLLSDSGFYLCAWSPPPVARGNEQFFGPGTRLTVL.

The chain is built from TRBV19 and TRBJ1-5; the D gene is possibly TRBD1 (5 bases). Deletions cut 3 bases from V and 4 bases from J, with 13 bases between. The CDR3 consists of 15 residues. Per the germline V gene, CDR1 is LNHDA and CDR2 is SQIVND (reference sequence). The CDR3 loop is CASSIWGVRNQPQHF. CDR3 nucleotide sequence: TGTGCCAGTAGTATCTGGGGGGTGAGAAATCAGCCCCAGCATTTT.

The chain links TRBV10-3 to TRBJ2-1, with TRBD2 matching 10 bases. The length of the CDR3 is 17 residues. V trimming: 3 bases; J trimming: 7 bases; junction bases outside the gene matches: 12. From germline, CDR1 is ENHRY and CDR2 SYGVKD. The CDR3 coding sequence is TGTGCCATCAGTGATGGTTTGGGTAGCGGGAGGAAGAATGAGCAGTTCTTC. Translation gives CAISDGLGSGRKNEQFF.

The V call is TRBV4-1, the J call TRBJ1-4; maybe TRBD1 (5 bases). The V end was cut by 0 bases, the J end by 8 bases, with 19 bases between. Germline assignment: CDR1 MGHRA and CDR2 YSYEKL. The CDR3 is 17 residues long. Here the CDR3 reads CASSQDTGTPDWEKLFF. CDR3 DNA sequence: TGCGCCAGCAGCCAAGACACTGGGACTCCCGATTGGGAAAAACTGTTTTTT.